The clone carrying this T cell receptor (beta chain) was detected once. The data were produced by immunoSEQ multiplex PCR, yet TCRdb's version contains in-frame clones alone and is incomplete. The table has 300,000 to 350,000 clones, 80% to 90% seen once; the top ten hold roughly 2.2%. The source of the sample is a study of blood T cell repertoires in COVID-19. Study-level information: PBMCs, B-cell-depleted T cells, or T cells provided the cDNA or gDNA that made up the material.

This CDR3 region has 14 residues. Trimming removed 6 bases from V and 2 bases from J; junction bases left unmatched: 5. CDR1 and CDR2 from the germline V gene are MNHEY and SVGAGI. For recovered donors of Cohort 3, there were two negative PCRs, clearance, or symptom resolution. This clonotype was sampled from a man under 40 who had recovered from COVID-19. The gene calls are TRBV6-5 and TRBJ1-2; TRBD1 agrees at 8 bases. Sequencing was carried out using PBMCs or T cells enriched from blood (not recorded which). The CDR3 bases are TGTGCCAGCAGCAGACAGGGGCCAAACTATGGCTACACCTTC. Encoded protein: CASSRQGPNYGYTF.